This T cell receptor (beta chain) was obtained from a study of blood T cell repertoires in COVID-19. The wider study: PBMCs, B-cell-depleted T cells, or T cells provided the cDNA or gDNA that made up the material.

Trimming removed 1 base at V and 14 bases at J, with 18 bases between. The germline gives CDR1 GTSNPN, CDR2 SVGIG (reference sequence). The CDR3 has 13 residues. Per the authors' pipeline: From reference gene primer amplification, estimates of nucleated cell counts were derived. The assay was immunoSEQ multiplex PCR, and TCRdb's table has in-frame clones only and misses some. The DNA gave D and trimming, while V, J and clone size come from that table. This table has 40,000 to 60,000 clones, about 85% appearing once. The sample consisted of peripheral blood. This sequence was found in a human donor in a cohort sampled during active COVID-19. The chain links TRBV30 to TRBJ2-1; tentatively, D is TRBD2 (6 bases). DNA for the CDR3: TGTGCCTGGAGTGGGAGACTAGGCGCTCCAGAGTTCTTC. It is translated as CAWSGRLGAPEFF.